This T cell receptor (beta chain) comes out of a study of blood T cell repertoires in COVID-19. Across the whole study: Samples of COVID-19 (acute and convalescent) were obtained from the United States, Italy and Spain. The analysed material was cDNA or gDNA that came from T cells, B-cell-depleted T cells, or PBMCs.

Patients from Seattle were sampled longitudinally, starting during active infection. Under the authors' procedure: Using reference gene primer amplification, nucleated cell counts were estimated. Sequencing used immunoSEQ multiplex PCR; TCRdb keeps in-frame clones, though not all of them. V and J calls and clone size come straight from that table; D and trimming were deduced from the DNA. Of about 250,000 clones detected, 86% appear once; the ten largest clones hold 5% to 7%. This TCR came from a woman older than 75 with COVID-19, enrolled during active disease. The sequenced material came from peripheral blood.

Here the CDR3 reads CASSFHSTNEKLFF. CDR3 in DNA: TGTGCCAGCAGCTTCCATTCAACTAATGAAAAACTGTTTTTT. J is TRBJ1-4 and V is TRBV7-9; no reliable D call. CDR3 size: 14 residues. Germline CDR1 is SEHNR and CDR2 is FQNEAQ (reference sequence). Deletions cut 3 bases from V and 0 bases from J, with 5 bases between.